This passage covers 14 T cell receptor beta chains from one sample sequenced in a study of regulatory and conventional T cells in RAG deficiency. Blood CD4+ CD25-low CD127-high conventional T cells supplied the genomic DNA template. This table comes from immunoSEQ multiplex PCR, and its TCRdb copy is limited to in-frame clones, with some not included. The table shows 7,000 to 9,500 clones, with about 94% occurring only once. Sequencing was done on a sample of CD4+ effector T cells sorted from blood. These receptors were obtained from a human donor with RAG deficiency presenting as severe combined immunodeficiency.

As DNA, the CDR3 is TGTGCCAGTAGTATGTTCAGGGGGAAGAACACTGAAGCTTTCTTT. It codes for CASSMFRGKNTEAFF. The chain is built from TRBV19 and TRBJ1-1; 7 positions agree with TRBD1. Germline V gene sequence: CDR1 LNHDA, CDR2 SQIVND (reference sequence). Trimming cost V 3 bases and J 1 base; bases outside gene matches: 5. CDR3 length: 15 residues.

This sequence joins TRBV18 and TRBJ1-4, with TRBD1 identical over 8 bases. Germline values: CDR1 KGHSH, CDR2 LQKENI. This CDR3 is built from 14 residues. V was pared by 4 bases and J by 6 bases, with 4 bases of the junction left unmatched. The CDR3 nucleotides read TGTGCCAGCTCACGCGACAGGGGATATGAAAAACTGTTTTTT. This encodes CASSRDRGYEKLFF.

The chain carries TRBV7-2 and TRBJ2-5; D is uncertain. Germline V CDR1 and CDR2: SGHTA, FQGNSA. V was pared by 1 base and J by 5 bases, with 8 bases between. The CDR3 is 13 residues long. In DNA form, the CDR3 reads TGTGCCAGCAGCTTAGGGTTTGAGGAGACCCAGTACTTC. It translates to CASSLGFEETQYF.

The gene calls are TRBV15 and TRBJ2-7; the D is unclear. Deletions cut 3 bases from V and 2 bases from J, with 5 bases between. Germline V gene lookup returns CDR1 LNHNV and CDR2 YYDKDF (reference sequence). The CDR3 is 12 residues long. CDR3 nucleotides: TGTGCCACCAGCAGGACAACCTACGAGCAGTACTTC. Its translation is CATSRTTYEQYF.

V usage is TRBV7-2 and J usage is TRBJ2-2, with D hard to call. The CDR3 runs 14 residues. In germline, CDR1 is SGHTA, CDR2 FQGNSA. Trimming pared 1 base from V and 1 base from J, leaving 4 bases between. CDR3 residues: CASSLGWNTGELFF. DNA of the CDR3: TGTGCCAGCAGCTTAGGCTGGAACACCGGGGAGCTGTTTTTT. Filled out from reference TRBV7-2 and TRBJ2-2, the complete variable domain reads GAGVSQSPSNKVTEKGKDVELRCDPISGHTALYWYRQSLGQGLEFLIYFQGNSAPDKSGLPSDRFSAERTGGSVSTLTIQRTQQEDSAVYLCASSLGWNTGELFFGEGSRLTVL.

The chain is built from TRBV7-2 and TRBJ1-5; D ambiguous. In germline, CDR1 is SGHTA, CDR2 FQGNSA. V shed 2 bases and J shed 1 base, with 12 bases lying between them. This CDR3 contains 16 residues. This CDR3 is CASSLPPYGSNQPQHF. The CDR3 DNA sequence: TGTGCCAGCAGCTTACCCCCATACGGAAGCAATCAGCCCCAGCATTTT. Combining the CDR3 with reference TRBV7-2 and TRBJ1-5 gives the whole variable domain GAGVSQSPSNKVTEKGKDVELRCDPISGHTALYWYRQSLGQGLEFLIYFQGNSAPDKSGLPSDRFSAERTGGSVSTLTIQRTQQEDSAVYLCASSLPPYGSNQPQHFGDGTRLSIL.

J is TRBJ2-3 and V is TRBV7-2; D gene unclear. Trimming removed 5 bases from V and 2 bases from J, with 2 bases in between. This CDR3 has 11 amino acids. Per germline, CDR1 SGHTA and CDR2 FQGNSA. Written as DNA, the CDR3 is TGTGCCAGCAGCCCCACAGATACGCAGTATTTT. This encodes CASSPTDTQYF.

This rearrangement joins TRBV9 to TRBJ2-5; 7 positions match TRBD2. This CDR3 is built from 16 residues. V dropped 4 bases and J dropped 5; count of bases not matched to a gene: 14. Germline values: CDR1 SGDLS, CDR2 YYNGEE. The CDR3 region is CASSPETSPSGETQYF. The CDR3 DNA reads TGTGCCAGCAGCCCTGAGACTAGCCCCAGCGGGGAGACCCAGTACTTC.

This clone was observed once. V is TRBV9 and J is TRBJ2-4; either TRBD1 or TRBD2 may fit D (5 bases each). Germline CDR1 is SGDLS and CDR2 is YYNGEE. There are 15 residues in the CDR3. V was clipped by 3 bases and J by 6 bases, with 16 bases between them. The CDR3 is CASSASGTKGNIQYF. DNA for the CDR3: TGTGCCAGCAGCGCCTCCGGGACCAAGGGAAACATTCAGTACTTC.

This rearrangement joins TRBV7-2 to TRBJ2-7; D is unresolved. CDR3 length: 13 residues. V lost 5 bases to trimming and J lost 4 bases, with 12 bases between them. Germline V lookup: CDR1 SGHTA, CDR2 FQGNSA. CDR3 in amino acids: CASSPARFYEQYF. DNA of the CDR3: TGTGCCAGCAGCCCGGCTCGCTTTTACGAGCAGTACTTC. Filled out from reference TRBV7-2 and TRBJ2-7, the complete variable domain reads GAGVSQSPSNKVTEKGKDVELRCDPISGHTALYWYRQSLGQGLEFLIYFQGNSAPDKSGLPSDRFSAERTGGSVSTLTIQRTQQEDSAVYLCASSPARFYEQYFGPGTRLTVT.

The chain links TRBV5-4 to TRBJ2-5, with TRBD1 matching over 8 bases. Trimming removed 4 bases from V and 5 bases from J; junction bases left unmatched: 10. CDR3 length: 15 residues. Germline loops: CDR1 SGHNT, CDR2 YYREEE (reference sequence). This CDR3 reads CASSPMTGVEETQYF. The DNA of the CDR3 is TGTGCCAGCAGCCCAATGACAGGGGTTGAGGAGACCCAGTACTTC. Complete variable domain (other parts from reference TRBV5-4 and TRBJ2-5): ETGVTQSPTHLIKTRGQQVTLRCSSQSGHNTVSWYQQALGQGPQFIFQYYREEENGRGNFPPRFSGLQFPNYSSELNVNALELDDSALYLCASSPMTGVEETQYFGPGTRLLVL.

This CDR3 reads CSAQTAGYLAGGMSNTGELFF. For the CDR3, the DNA is TGCAGCGCTCAAACGGCAGGCTACCTAGCGGGAGGGATGTCGAACACCGGGGAGCTGTTTTTT. The rearrangement links TRBV29-1 to TRBJ2-2; TRBD2 matches 12 bases. V was pared by 7 bases and J by 0 bases, with 21 bases of the junction left unmatched. The CDR3 runs to 21 residues. CDR1 is SQVTM, CDR2 ANQGSEA, per germline.

V is TRBV6-6 and J is TRBJ2-7, with 7 bases matching TRBD1. The CDR3 is 16 amino acids. V shed 0 bases, J shed 2 bases, and the junction held 7 bases outside the gene matches. Looked up from germline, CDR1 is MNHNY and CDR2 is SVGAGI (reference sequence). The CDR3 bases are TGTGCCAGCAGTTACTCCTACAGGGGTATGACCTACGAGCAGTACTTC. Protein product: CASSYSYRGMTYEQYF.

The rearrangement joins TRBV11-2 to TRBJ2-7; D is unresolved. Germline lookup yields CDR1 SGHAT and CDR2 FQNNGV. V dropped 5 bases and J dropped 4 bases, with 12 bases sitting between them. This CDR3 contains 13 residues. This chain's CDR3 is CASSVYPSYEQYF. For the CDR3, the DNA is TGTGCCAGCAGCGTGTACCCTTCGTACGAGCAGTACTTC.